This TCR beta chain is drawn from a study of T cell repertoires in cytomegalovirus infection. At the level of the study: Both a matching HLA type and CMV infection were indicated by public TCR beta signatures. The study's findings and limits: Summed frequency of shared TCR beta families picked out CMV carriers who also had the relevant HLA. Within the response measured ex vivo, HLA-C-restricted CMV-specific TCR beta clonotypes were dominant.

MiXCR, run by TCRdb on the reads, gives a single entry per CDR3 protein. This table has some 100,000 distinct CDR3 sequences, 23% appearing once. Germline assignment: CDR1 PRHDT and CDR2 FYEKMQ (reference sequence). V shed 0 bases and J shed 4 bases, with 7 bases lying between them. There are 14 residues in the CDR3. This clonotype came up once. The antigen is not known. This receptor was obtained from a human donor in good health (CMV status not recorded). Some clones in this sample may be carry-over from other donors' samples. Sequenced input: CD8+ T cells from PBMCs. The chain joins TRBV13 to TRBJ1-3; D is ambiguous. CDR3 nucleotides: TGTGCCAGCAGCTTAGGAGGGATCGGAAACACCATATATTTT. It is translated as CASSLGGIGNTIYF. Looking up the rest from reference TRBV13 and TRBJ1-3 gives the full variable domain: AAGVIQSPRHLIKEKRETATLKCYPIPRHDTVYWYQQGPGQDPQFLISFYEKMQSDKGSIPDRFSAQQFSDYHSELNMSSLELGDSALYFCASSLGGIGNTIYFGEGSWLTVV.